The present TCR beta chain was sequenced within a study of shared clonotypes between healthy human individuals. Study context: In total, the donors were a couple of women and a few men aged 18 to 49. Broader study findings: Across a few donors, naive CD4 shared around 5.3%, naive CD8 more than 3%, memory CD4 over 2%, memory CD8 around 0.36%. Sampling was confined to blood; repertoires within tissues likely differ.

Germline V lookup: CDR1 ENHRY, CDR2 SYGVKD. The V gene lost 6 bases and the J gene lost 6 bases, with 17 bases spanning the gap. The CDR3 is made up of 14 amino acids. Once extracted for a subset, genomic DNA was divided evenly among several immunoSEQ plates. The table came from immunoSEQ multiplex PCR; TCRdb's copy has only in-frame clones and leaves some out. In the table there are some 2.4 million clones, 93% of which are singletons. Concerning this clone: Its specificity is not known.

The sample taken for sequencing was naive CD4+ T cells from PBMCs. Subset described: CD45RA+ positively selected. The sequence was obtained from a man aged 18 to 29 in good health. Some clones in this sample may be carry-over from other donors' samples. V gene TRBV10-3 combines with J gene TRBJ1-1; a weak D match, TRBD1 (6 bases). Here the CDR3 DNA reads TGTGCCATCAGGGACAGTCCGGGGAGGGCTGAAGCTTTCTTT. This translates into CAIRDSPGRAEAFF.